A selection of T cell receptor beta chains follows, all from one sample in a study of blood T cell repertoires in COVID-19. The method was immunoSEQ multiplex PCR; TCRdb's version includes in-frame clones alone and lacks a portion of them. The table lists tens of thousands of clones, around 83% of them singletons. The sample comprised peripheral blood. The receptors here all came from a man aged 55 to 70 with active or convalescent COVID-19. Each CDR3 is given with its conserved first and last residue. D genes are given only for firm matches. The size field is filled for only some rows; it gives once, few, many or a size class.

CDR3	DNA	size	J	D	V
CASSQDGGNGNQPQHF	TGTGCCAGCAGCCAAGATGGGGGGAACGGGAATCAGCCCCAGCATTTT	-	TRBJ1-5	-	TRBV4-2
CASSVGGTPTNEKLFF	TGTGCCAGCAGCGTAGGGGGGACTCCAACTAATGAAAAACTGTTTTTT	-	TRBJ1-4	-	TRBV9
CASSEFSWRVNNEQFF	TGTGCCAGCAGTGAGTTCTCTTGGCGGGTGAACAATGAGCAGTTCTTC	-	TRBJ2-1	-	TRBV6-1
CASSPTRYRGTNTGELFF	TGTGCCAGCAGTCCCACCCGGTACAGGGGTACGAACACCGGGGAGCTGTTTTTT	few	TRBJ2-2	TRBD1	TRBV28
CASSGAGAGGTEAFF	TGTGCCAGCAGCGGGGCGGGGGCTGGAGGCACTGAAGCTTTCTTT	-	TRBJ1-1	-	TRBV5-5
CASSEASLAGARTGELFF	TGTGCCAGCAGTGAAGCGTCACTAGCGGGGGCGCGCACCGGGGAGCTGTTTTTT	-	TRBJ2-2	TRBD2	TRBV6-1
CASSLVSDPSLFF	TGTGCCAGCAGCTTAGTTAGCGATCCATCCCTTTTCTTC	-	TRBJ2-1	-	TRBV7-6
CASSRGTGRSTDTQYF	TGTGCCAGCAGCCGAGGGACAGGTCGTAGCACAGATACGCAGTATTTT	-	TRBJ2-3	TRBD1	TRBV13
CASSPGVGEWTDTQYF	TGTGCCAGCAGCCCCGGAGTAGGGGAATGGACAGATACGCAGTATTTT	-	TRBJ2-3	-	TRBV6-6
CSVEGALYGYTF	TGCAGCGTTGAAGGGGCGCTCTATGGCTACACCTTC	-	TRBJ1-2	-	TRBV29-1
CAWSPGVTEAFF	TGTGCCTGGAGTCCAGGGGTAACTGAAGCTTTCTTT	-	TRBJ1-1	-	TRBV30
CASSPPVPGTGNTEAFF	TGTGCCAGCTCACCACCGGTTCCCGGGACAGGGAACACTGAAGCTTTCTTT	once	TRBJ1-1	TRBD1	TRBV18
CASSLGRGYLSSQYF	TGTGCCAGCAGCTTAGGAAGGGGGTACCTTTCGTCCCAGTACTTC	-	TRBJ2-5	-	TRBV7-6
CAISGRREDQETQYF	TGTGCCATCAGTGGGCGGCGGGAGGACCAAGAGACCCAGTACTTC	-	TRBJ2-5	TRBD2	TRBV10-3
CASSLGGGGNTIYF	TGTGCCAGCAGTTTAGGGGGGGGTGGAAACACCATATATTTT	-	TRBJ1-3	-	TRBV28
CASSPGDGNTIYF	TGTGCCAGCAGTCCGGGAGATGGAAACACCATATATTTT	-	TRBJ1-3	-	TRBV27
CASSLGVTGELFF	TGTGCCAGCAGCTTAGGGGTCACCGGGGAGCTGTTTTTT	once	TRBJ2-2	-	TRBV5-5
CASSLGEQGETQYF	TGCGCCAGCAGCTTGGGAGAACAGGGAGAGACCCAGTACTTC	-	TRBJ2-5	-	TRBV5-1
CASKAGDFGYGYTF	TGTGCCAGTAAAGCCGGGGACTTCGGGTATGGCTACACCTTC	-	TRBJ1-2	-	TRBV19
CASSSSGGATNEKLFF	TGTGCCAGCAGCTCCTCCGGGGGGGCAACTAATGAAAAACTGTTTTTT	-	TRBJ1-4	-	TRBV5-4
CASSLYNAADTQYF	TGTGCCAGCAGCCTCTACAACGCGGCAGATACGCAGTATTTT	-	TRBJ2-3	-	TRBV5-6
CASSLDNTDEQFF	TGTGCCAGCAGCTTAGATAACACCGATGAGCAGTTCTTC	-	TRBJ2-1	-	TRBV7-7
CASSHNRFSNAEAFF	TGCGCCAGCAGCCATAACAGGTTTAGTAACGCTGAAGCTTTCTTT	-	TRBJ1-1	-	TRBV4-3
CASSHRDRGADTQYF	TGTGCCAGCAGTCACCGGGACAGGGGAGCAGATACGCAGTATTTT	-	TRBJ2-3	TRBD1	TRBV6-5
CASSEPAGGGSEAFF	TGTGCCAGCAGTGAACCGGCGGGCGGGGGATCTGAAGCTTTCTTT	many	TRBJ1-1	-	TRBV6-1
CASRRTAMNTGELFF	TGTGCCAGCAGAAGGACAGCCATGAACACCGGGGAGCTGTTTTTT	-	TRBJ2-2	-	TRBV6-5